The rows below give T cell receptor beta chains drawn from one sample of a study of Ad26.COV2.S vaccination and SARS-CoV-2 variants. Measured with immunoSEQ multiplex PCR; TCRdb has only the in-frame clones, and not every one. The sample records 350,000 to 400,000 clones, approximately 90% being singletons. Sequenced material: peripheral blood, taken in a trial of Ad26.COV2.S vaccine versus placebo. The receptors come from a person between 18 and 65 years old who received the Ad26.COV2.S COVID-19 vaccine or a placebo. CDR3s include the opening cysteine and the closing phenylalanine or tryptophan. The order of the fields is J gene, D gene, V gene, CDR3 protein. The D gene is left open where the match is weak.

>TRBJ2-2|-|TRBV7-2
CASSTTLHGPGELFF
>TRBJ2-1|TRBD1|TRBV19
CASSLGTGSNEQFF
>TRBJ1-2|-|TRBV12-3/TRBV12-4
CASRPTGYGYTF
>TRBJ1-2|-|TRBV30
CAWRRSSNYGYTF
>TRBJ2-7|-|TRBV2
CASTELGEQYF
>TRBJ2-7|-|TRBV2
CASSEMGRVGAEQYF
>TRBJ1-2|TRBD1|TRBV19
CASSILDRANYGYTF
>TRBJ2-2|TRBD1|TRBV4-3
CASSQDGTGLAGELFF
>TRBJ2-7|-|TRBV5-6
CASSIRTGEQYF
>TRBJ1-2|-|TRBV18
CASSETGNYGYTF
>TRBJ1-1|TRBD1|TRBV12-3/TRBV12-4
CASKPGQGPEAFF
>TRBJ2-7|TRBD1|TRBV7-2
CASSINRGARYEQYF
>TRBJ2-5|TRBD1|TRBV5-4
CASSRTGWETQYF
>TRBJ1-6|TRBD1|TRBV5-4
CASSMSGTGDSPLHF
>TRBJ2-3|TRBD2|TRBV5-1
CASSITSGGREYTQYF
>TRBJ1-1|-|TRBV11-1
CASSPDGVGAFF
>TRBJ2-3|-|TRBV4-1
CASSQSSSTDTQYF
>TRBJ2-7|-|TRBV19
CASSSPDTATYEQYF
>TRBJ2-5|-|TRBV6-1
CASSEAIYSGSRGETQYF
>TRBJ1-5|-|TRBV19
CASRMAVGPQHF
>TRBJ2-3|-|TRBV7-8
CASSLGGPASFPQYF
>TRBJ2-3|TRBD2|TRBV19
CASTTTSGGTDTQYF
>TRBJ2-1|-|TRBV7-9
CASSLVTAGEQFF
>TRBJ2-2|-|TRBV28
CASSFNTGELFF
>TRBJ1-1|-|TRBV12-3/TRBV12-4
CASSLAGTEAFF
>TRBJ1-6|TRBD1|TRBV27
CASSRMDRGSGSPLHF
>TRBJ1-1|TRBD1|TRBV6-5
CASSKGAVTEAFF
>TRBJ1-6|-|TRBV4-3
CASSQEEASPLHF
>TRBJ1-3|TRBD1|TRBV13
CASSPRDRRGNTIYF
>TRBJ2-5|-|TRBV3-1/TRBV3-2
CASSQGGGRRTQYF
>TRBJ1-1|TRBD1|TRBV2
CASSGQGTNTEAFF
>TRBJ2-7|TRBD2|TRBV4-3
CASSQAAGDSYEQYF
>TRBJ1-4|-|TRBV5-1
CASSYGQRNEKLFF
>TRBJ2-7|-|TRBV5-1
CASSPAGLQGNEQYF
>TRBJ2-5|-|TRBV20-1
CSASRRAAETQYF
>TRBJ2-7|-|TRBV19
CASSSSTVDYEQYF
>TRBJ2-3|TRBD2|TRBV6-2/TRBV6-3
CASSSPGLETSTDTQYF
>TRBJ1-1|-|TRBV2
CASLGTRGRDTEAFF
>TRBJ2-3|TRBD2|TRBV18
CASSPGSGGAGDTQYF
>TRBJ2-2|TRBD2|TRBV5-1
CASRSSGENTGELFF
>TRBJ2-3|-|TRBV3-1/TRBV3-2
CASSHLSGNTQYF
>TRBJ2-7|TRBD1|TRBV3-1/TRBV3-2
CASSSGQGYDLYEQYF
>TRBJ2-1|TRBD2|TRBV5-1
CASSPAGGSYNEQFF
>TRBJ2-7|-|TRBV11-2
CASSFRGSLEQYF
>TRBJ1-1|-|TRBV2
CASIPIREGTEAFF
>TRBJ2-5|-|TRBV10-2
CASSRTVTETQYF
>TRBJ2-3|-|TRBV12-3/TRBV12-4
CASRSGLTDTQYF
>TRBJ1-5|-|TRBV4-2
CASSPSGGADQPQHF
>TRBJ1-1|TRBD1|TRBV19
CASSRGRDRPNTEAFF
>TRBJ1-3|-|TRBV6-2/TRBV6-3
CASSLAKSSGNTIYF